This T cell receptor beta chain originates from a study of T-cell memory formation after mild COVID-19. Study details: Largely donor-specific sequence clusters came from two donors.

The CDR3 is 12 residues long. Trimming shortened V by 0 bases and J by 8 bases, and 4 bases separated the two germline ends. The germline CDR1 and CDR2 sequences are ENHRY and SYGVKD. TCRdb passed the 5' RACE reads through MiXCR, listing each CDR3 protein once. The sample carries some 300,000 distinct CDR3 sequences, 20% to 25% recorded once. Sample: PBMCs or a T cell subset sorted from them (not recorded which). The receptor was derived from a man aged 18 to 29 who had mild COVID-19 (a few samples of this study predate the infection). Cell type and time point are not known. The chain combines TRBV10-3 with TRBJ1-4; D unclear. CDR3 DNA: TGTGCCATCAGTGAGTCGAACGAAAAACTGTTTTTT. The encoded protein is CAISESNEKLFF.